Listed below are T cell receptor beta chains from one sample, sequenced in a study of blood T cell repertoires in COVID-19. TCRdb keeps only in-frame clones here, not all; method: immunoSEQ multiplex PCR. The table includes more than 45,000 clones, 84% detected once. Sequences were obtained from peripheral blood. The receptors here all came from a man aged 80 or over with COVID-19, enrolled during active disease. Each CDR3 is given with its conserved first and last residue.

v_gene	j_gene	CDR3aa
TRBV10-3	TRBJ1-2	CAIRGDPTGDPQNYGYTF
TRBV24-1	TRBJ2-1	CATRGPSYNEQFF
TRBV19	TRBJ1-2	CASSAGQGSFGYTF
TRBV7-2	TRBJ2-2	CASSLVLNSGAGELFF
TRBV7-2	TRBJ2-7	CASSSQQTGSEQYF
TRBV27	TRBJ1-1	CASSFHKNTEAFF
TRBV19	TRBJ2-7	CASSETQGHEQYF
TRBV4-3	TRBJ1-2	CASSQTQGAGGYTF
TRBV15	TRBJ1-2	CATSRTLRDNGGYTF
TRBV9	TRBJ2-3	CASSVPAGGISDTQYF
TRBV6-5	TRBJ2-7	CASRDRGGTYEQYF
TRBV6-5	TRBJ1-5	CASSPERNQPQHF
TRBV6-5	TRBJ1-5	CASSSITGGNQPQHF
TRBV5-4	TRBJ2-2	CASSRDSTGELFF
TRBV5-4	TRBJ1-3	CASSAGTLNTIYF
TRBV7-9	TRBJ1-3	CASSLLTGRGNTIYF